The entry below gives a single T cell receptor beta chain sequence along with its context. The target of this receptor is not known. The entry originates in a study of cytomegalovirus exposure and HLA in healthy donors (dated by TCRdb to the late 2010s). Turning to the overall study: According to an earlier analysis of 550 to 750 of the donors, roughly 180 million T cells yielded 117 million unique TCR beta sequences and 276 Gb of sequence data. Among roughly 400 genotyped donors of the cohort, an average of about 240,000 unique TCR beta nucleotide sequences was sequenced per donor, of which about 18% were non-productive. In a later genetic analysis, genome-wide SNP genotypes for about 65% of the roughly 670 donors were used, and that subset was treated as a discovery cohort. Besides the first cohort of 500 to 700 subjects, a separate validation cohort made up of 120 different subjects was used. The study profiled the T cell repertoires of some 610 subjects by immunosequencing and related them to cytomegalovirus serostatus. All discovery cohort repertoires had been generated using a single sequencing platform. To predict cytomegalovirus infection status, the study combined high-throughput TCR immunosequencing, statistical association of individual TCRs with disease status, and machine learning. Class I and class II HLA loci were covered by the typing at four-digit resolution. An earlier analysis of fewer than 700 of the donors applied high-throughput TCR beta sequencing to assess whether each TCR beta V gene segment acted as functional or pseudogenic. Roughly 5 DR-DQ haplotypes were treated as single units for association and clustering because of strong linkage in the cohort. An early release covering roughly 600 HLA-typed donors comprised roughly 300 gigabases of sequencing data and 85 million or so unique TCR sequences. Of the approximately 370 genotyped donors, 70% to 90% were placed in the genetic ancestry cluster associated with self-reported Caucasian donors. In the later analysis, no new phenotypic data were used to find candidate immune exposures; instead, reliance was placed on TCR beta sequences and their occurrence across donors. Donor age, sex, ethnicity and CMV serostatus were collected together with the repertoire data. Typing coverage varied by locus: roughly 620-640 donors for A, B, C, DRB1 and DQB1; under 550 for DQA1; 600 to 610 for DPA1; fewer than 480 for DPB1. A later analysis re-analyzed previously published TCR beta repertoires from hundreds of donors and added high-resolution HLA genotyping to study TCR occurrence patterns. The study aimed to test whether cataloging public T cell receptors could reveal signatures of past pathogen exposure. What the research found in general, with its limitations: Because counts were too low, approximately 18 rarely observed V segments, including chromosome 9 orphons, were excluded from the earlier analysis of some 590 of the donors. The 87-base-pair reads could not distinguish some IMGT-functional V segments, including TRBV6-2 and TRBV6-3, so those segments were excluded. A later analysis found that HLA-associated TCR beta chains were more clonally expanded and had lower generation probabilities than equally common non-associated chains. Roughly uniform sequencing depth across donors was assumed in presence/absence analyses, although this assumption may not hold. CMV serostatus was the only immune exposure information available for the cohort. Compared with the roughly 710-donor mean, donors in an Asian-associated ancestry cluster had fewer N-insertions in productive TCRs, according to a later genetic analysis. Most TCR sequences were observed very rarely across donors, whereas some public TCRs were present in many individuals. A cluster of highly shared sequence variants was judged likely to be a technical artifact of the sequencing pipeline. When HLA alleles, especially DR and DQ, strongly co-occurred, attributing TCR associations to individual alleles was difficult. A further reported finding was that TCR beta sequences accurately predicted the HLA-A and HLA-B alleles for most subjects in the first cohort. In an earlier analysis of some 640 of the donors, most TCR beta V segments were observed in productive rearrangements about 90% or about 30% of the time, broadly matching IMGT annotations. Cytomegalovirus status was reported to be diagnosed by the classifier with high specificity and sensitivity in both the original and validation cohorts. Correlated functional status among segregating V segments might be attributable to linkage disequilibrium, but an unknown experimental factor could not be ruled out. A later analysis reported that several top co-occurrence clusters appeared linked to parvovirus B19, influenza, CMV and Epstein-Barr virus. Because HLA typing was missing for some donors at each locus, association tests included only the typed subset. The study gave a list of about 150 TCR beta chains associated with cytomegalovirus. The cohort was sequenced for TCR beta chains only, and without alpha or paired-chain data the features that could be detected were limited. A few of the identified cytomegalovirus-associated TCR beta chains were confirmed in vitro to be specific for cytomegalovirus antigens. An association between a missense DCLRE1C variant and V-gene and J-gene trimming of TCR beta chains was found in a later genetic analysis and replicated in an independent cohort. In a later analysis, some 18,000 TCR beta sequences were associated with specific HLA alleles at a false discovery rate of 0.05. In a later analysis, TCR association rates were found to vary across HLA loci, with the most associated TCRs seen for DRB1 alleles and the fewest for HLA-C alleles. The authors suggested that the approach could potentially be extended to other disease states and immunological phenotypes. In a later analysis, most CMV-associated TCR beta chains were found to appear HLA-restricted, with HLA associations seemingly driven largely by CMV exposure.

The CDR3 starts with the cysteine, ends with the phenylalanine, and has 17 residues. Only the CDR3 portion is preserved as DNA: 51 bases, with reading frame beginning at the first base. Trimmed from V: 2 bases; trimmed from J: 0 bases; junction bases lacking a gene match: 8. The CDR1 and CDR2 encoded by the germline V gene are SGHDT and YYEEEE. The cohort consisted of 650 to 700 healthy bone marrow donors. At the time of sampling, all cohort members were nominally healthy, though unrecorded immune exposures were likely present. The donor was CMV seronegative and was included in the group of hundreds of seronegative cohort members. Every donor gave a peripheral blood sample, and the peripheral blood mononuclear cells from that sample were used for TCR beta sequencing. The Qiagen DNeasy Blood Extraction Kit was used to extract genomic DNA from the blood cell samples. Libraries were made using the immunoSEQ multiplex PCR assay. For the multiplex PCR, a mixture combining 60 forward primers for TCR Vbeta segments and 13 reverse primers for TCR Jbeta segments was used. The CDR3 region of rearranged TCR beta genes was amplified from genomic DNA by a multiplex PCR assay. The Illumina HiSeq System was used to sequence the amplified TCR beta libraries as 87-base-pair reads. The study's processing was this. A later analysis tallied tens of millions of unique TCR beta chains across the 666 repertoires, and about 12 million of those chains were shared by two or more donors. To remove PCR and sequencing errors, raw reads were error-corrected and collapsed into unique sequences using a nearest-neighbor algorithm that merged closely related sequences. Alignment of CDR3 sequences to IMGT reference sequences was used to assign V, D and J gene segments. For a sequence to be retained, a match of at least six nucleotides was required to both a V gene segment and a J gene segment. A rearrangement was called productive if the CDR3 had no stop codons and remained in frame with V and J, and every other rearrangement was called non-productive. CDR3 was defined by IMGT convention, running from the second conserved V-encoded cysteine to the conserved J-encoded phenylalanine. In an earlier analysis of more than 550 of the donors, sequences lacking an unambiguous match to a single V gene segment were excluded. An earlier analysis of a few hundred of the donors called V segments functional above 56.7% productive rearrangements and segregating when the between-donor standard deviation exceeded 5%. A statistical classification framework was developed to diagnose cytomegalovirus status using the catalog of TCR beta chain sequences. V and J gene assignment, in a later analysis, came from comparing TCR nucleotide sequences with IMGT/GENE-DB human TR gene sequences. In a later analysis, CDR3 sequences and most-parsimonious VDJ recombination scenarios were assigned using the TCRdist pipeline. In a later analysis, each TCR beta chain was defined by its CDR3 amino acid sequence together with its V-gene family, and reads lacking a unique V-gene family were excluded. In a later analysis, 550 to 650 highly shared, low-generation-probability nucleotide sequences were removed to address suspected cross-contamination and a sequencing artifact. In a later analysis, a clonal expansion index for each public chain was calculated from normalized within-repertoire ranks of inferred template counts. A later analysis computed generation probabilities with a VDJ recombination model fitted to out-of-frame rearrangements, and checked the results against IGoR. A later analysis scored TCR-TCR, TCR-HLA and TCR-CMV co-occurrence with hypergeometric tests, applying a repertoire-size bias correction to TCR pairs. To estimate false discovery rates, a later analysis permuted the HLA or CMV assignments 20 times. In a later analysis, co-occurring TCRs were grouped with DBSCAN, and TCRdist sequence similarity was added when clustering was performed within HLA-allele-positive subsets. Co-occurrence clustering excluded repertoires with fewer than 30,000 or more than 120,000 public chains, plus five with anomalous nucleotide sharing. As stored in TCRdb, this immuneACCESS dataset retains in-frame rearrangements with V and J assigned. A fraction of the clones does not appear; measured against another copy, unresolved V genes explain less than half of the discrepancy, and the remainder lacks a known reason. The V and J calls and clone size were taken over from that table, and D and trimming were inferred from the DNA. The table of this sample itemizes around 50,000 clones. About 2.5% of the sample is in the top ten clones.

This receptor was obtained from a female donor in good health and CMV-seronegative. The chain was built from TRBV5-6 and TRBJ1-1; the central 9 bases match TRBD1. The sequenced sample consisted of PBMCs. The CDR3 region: CASSFYGTGPLNTEAFF. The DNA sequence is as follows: TGTGCCAGCAGCTTTTACGGGACAGGGCCTTTGAACACTGAAGCTTTCTTT.